Each of the 24 T cell receptor beta chains below was sequenced from the same sample in a study of T cell responses to AZD1222 COVID-19 vaccine. Clones were sequenced by immunoSEQ multiplex PCR, and TCRdb holds only the in-frame ones, with some missing. The table includes some 150,000 clones, about nine tenths detected once. Sequences were derived from peripheral blood, sampled on day 0 of AZD1222 vaccination. All receptors come from an adult in good health.

This sequence joins TRBV27 and TRBJ2-5; 8 bases are shared with TRBD2. This CDR3 has 14 residues. Germline V gives CDR1 MNHEY, CDR2 SMNVEV (reference sequence). V shed 2 bases, J shed 4 bases, and the junction held 3 bases outside the gene matches. CDR3 loop: CASSLVGLAETQYF. CDR3 in DNA: TGTGCCAGCAGTTTAGTTGGACTAGCAGAGACCCAGTACTTC.

The rearrangement links TRBV12-2 to TRBJ1-5. TRBV12-2 is marked as a pseudogene. This CDR3 contains 16 residues. CDR3 nucleotides: TGTGCAAGTCGCCAACCGGGGCCGAAAGCCAATCAGCCCCAGCATTTT. It codes for CASRQPGPKANQPQHF.

The chain joins TRBV7-9 to TRBJ2-3, with 8 bases matching TRBD1. Germline CDR1 SEHNR, CDR2 FQNEAQ (reference sequence). CDR3 length: 15 amino acids. Trimming removed 5 bases from V and 0 bases from J; junction bases left unmatched: 4. The DNA of the CDR3 is TGTGCCAGCAGCCAGGGGGCTATTAGCACAGATACGCAGTATTTT. This sequence encodes CASSQGAISTDTQYF.

The chain joins TRBV19 to TRBJ2-7, with 11 bases lining up with TRBD2. The CDR3 has 15 residues. The junction had 6 bases not matched to a gene; V was cut back by 5 bases and J by 3 bases. Germline CDR1 reads LNHDA; CDR2 reads SQIVND (reference sequence). CDR3 sequence reads: CASSFLAGGGYEQYF. CDR3 nucleotide sequence: TGTGCCAGTAGTTTCCTAGCGGGGGGCGGCTACGAGCAGTACTTC. Variable domain in full (rest from reference TRBV19 and TRBJ2-7): DGGITQSPKYLFRKEGQNVTLSCEQNLNHDAMYWYRQDPGQGLRLIYYSQIVNDFQKGDIAEGYSVSREKKESFPLTVTSAQKNPTAFYLCASSFLAGGGYEQYFGPGTRLTVT.

The rearrangement uses TRBV4-1 and TRBJ1-1; D gene ambiguous. V was shortened by 1 base and J by 5 bases, with 14 bases between the two germline ends. In germline, CDR1 is MGHRA, CDR2 YSYEKL. This CDR3 is built from 15 residues. The DNA of the CDR3 is TGCGCCAGCAGCCAAGTTGATGCGGCCAGAACTGAAGCTTTCTTT. Amino acid sequence: CASSQVDAARTEAFF.

The rearrangement links TRBV7-9 to TRBJ1-2; no clear D gene. Per the germline V gene, CDR1 is SEHNR and CDR2 is FQNEAQ (reference sequence). The length of the CDR3 is 14 residues. Trimming took off 5 bases at V and 3 bases at J, with 13 bases between the two ends. CDR3 sequence (DNA): TGTGCCAGCAGCCCCGGACGGGGAGACTATGGCTACACCTTC. Residues: CASSPGRGDYGYTF.

This chain connects TRBV5-8 to TRBJ2-7; weak D call: TRBD1 (7 bases). In germline, CDR1 is SGHTS, CDR2 YDEGEE. This CDR3 contains 15 residues. V was trimmed by 7 bases and J by 7 bases, leaving 24 bases between them. The CDR3 nucleotides read TGTGCCAGCCAGGGGGTAGCGGAGTACTACGGGGAGCAGTACTTC. This encodes CASQGVAEYYGEQYF. The whole variable domain, filled in from reference TRBV5-8 and TRBJ2-7, reads EAGVTQSPTHLIKTRGQQATLRCSPISGHTSVYWYQQALGLGLQFLLWYDEGEERNRGNFPPRFSGRQFPNYSSELNVNALELEDSALYLCASQGVAEYYGEQYFGPGTRLTVT.

The chain recombines TRBV30 with TRBJ2-7; tentative D call: TRBD2 (6 bases). The V end lost 5 bases, the J end lost 4 bases, and 9 bases lay between the germline ends. Germline V gene sequence: CDR1 GTSNPN, CDR2 SVGIG (reference sequence). There are 11 residues in the CDR3. This CDR3 reads CAWAGPYEQYF. The DNA of the CDR3 is TGTGCCTGGGCGGGACCTTACGAGCAGTACTTC.

The rearrangement links TRBV4-1 to TRBJ2-3; TRBD1 might be the D (6 bases). Germline loops: CDR1 MGHRA, CDR2 YSYEKL. V was trimmed by 5 bases and J by 1 base, leaving 13 bases between them. The CDR3 is 15 amino acids. CDR3 residues: CASSTRGIGTDTQYF. CDR3 bases: TGCGCCAGCAGCACTAGGGGGATTGGCACAGATACGCAGTATTTT.

This chain connects TRBV5-1 to TRBJ1-4; D unresolved. In germline, CDR1 is SGHRS, CDR2 YFSETQ. The V gene lost 5 bases and the J gene lost 8 bases, with 13 bases spanning the gap. The CDR3 loop spans 13 amino acids. CDR3 sequence: CASRTRSEEKLFF. The DNA for the CDR3 is TGCGCCAGCAGGACTCGCTCGGAGGAAAAACTGTTTTTT.

The V and J genes are TRBV6-5 and TRBJ1-2; D is undetermined. With 2 bases removed from V and 8 bases from J, the gap between germline ends came to 12 bases. CDR1 MNHEY and CDR2 SVGAGI come from the germline V gene. The length of the CDR3 is 13 residues. The CDR3 nucleotides are TGTGCCAGCAGTTACGACGGAGGAGACGGCTACACCTTC. Translating gives CASSYDGGDGYTF.

CDR3 protein: CASSFLVESSDTQYF. The CDR3 DNA is TGCGCCAGCAGCTTCCTGGTGGAGTCGTCAGATACGCAGTATTTT. The chain has TRBV5-1 and TRBJ2-3; D remains ambiguous. The ends were cut back, 2 bases at V and 4 bases at J, with 14 bases in the middle. CDR3 length equals 15 residues. The germline V gene encodes CDR1 SGHRS and CDR2 YFSETQ.

The J gene is TRBJ1-3, the V gene TRBV7-8; D remains ambiguous. CDR3 length: 14 residues. The V gene lost 2 bases and the J gene lost 4 bases, with 9 bases spanning the gap. CDR1 is SGHVS and CDR2 is FQNEAQ in the germline V gene. For the CDR3, the DNA is TGTGCCAGCAGCTTATCAGAGTTGGGAAACACCATATATTTT. Protein sequence: CASSLSELGNTIYF.

The chain is built from TRBV29-1 and TRBJ1-5; TRBD1 aligns across 9 bases. The CDR3 extends over 13 amino acids. Trimming removed 4 bases from V and 7 bases from J; junction bases left unmatched: 5. Germline CDR1 SQVTM, CDR2 ANQGSEA. The CDR3 loop is CSVATGGHQPQHF. CDR3 coding DNA: TGCAGCGTTGCGACAGGGGGGCACCAGCCCCAGCATTTT.

This chain uses TRBV5-5 with TRBJ1-1; D unclear. The CDR3 loop spans 17 amino acids. CDR1 and CDR2 (germline): SGHKS, YYEKEE (reference sequence). With 0 bases removed from V and 0 bases from J, the gap between germline ends came to 15 bases. CDR3 sequence (DNA): TGTGCCAGCAGCTTGGCCCCCGGACGGATCATGAACACTGAAGCTTTCTTT. It codes for CASSLAPGRIMNTEAFF.

For the CDR3, the DNA is TGTGCCAGCAGCGCGTTACAGGGTTACTATGGCTACACCTTC. Translated: CASSALQGYYGYTF. This sequence joins TRBV5-4 and TRBJ1-2; D might be TRBD1 (6 bases). Trimming took 4 bases from V and 3 from J, leaving 13 bases between them. There are 14 residues in the CDR3. Germline lookup yields CDR1 SGHNT and CDR2 YYREEE (reference sequence).

The chain joins TRBV6-5 to TRBJ2-7, with D perhaps assigned TRBD1 or TRBD2 (6 bases each). The CDR3 runs 15 residues. The V end lost 5 bases, the J end lost 7 bases, and 21 bases lay between the germline ends. From germline, CDR1 is MNHEY and CDR2 SVGAGI. The CDR3 bases are TGTGCCAGCAGTCGCTTGGGGGGACCCCAGGGGGAGCAGTACTTC. This sequence encodes CASSRLGGPQGEQYF.

The rearrangement joins TRBV6-6 to TRBJ1-6, with TRBD1 as a possible D gene (6 bases). This CDR3 is 14 amino acids long. V shed 10 bases and J shed 5 bases, with 15 bases lying between them. Germline V gene lookup returns CDR1 MNHNY and CDR2 SVGAGI (reference sequence). The CDR3 region is CANKKGGDNSPLHF. The CDR3 nucleotides are TGTGCCAACAAGAAAGGGGGAGATAATTCACCCCTCCACTTT.

The chain uses TRBV5-1 and TRBJ1-2; 8 positions agree with TRBD1. The germline V gene encodes CDR1 SGHRS and CDR2 YFSETQ. CDR3 size: 13 residues. Losses at the gene ends were 3 bases for V and 7 bases for J; bases not matched to a gene: 5. CDR3 DNA: TGCGCCAGCAGCTCCCCGGACAGGGTTGGCTACACCTTC. Protein sequence: CASSSPDRVGYTF. The whole variable domain, filled in from reference TRBV5-1 and TRBJ1-2, reads KAGVTQTPRYLIKTRGQQVTLSCSPISGHRSVSWYQQTPGQGLQFLFEYFSETQRNKGNFPGRFSGRQFSNSRSEMNVSTLELGDSALYLCASSSPDRVGYTFGSGTRLTVV.

CDR3 nucleotide sequence: TGTGCCAGCTCACCATATTTAGACAGGGCCACTGAAGCTTTCTTT. This codes for CASSPYLDRATEAFF. The J gene is TRBJ1-1, the V gene TRBV18, with TRBD1 matching 7 bases. Germline CDR1 is KGHSH and CDR2 is LQKENI. This CDR3 region has 15 residues. V was clipped by 2 bases and J by 4 bases; unmatched bases: 7.

This clone was seen a single time. V gene TRBV28 combines with J gene TRBJ1-1; D remains ambiguous. Germline V gene sequence: CDR1 MDHEN, CDR2 SYDVKM. The CDR3 totals 13 residues. V was shortened by 3 bases and J by 11 bases, with 16 bases between the two germline ends. The CDR3 region has the DNA TGTGCCAGCAGTTTGGTCCCTCCCCGTGACGCTTTCTTT. Protein: CASSLVPPRDAFF.

The gene calls are TRBV19 and TRBJ1-1; TRBD1 is a possible D gene (5 bases). CDR1 and CDR2 (germline): LNHDA, SQIVND (reference sequence). The V end was cut by 3 bases, the J end by 1 base, with 9 bases between. CDR3 length: 14 residues. CDR3 residues: CASSIGGGNTEAFF. As DNA, the CDR3 is TGTGCCAGTAGTATCGGGGGTGGGAACACTGAAGCTTTCTTT.

The V call is TRBV6-5, the J call TRBJ2-3; 8 bases are a match to TRBD2. The CDR3 is made up of 13 amino acids. Germline CDR1 reads MNHEY; CDR2 reads SVGAGI. With 8 bases clipped from V and 5 bases from J, the junction kept 6 bases outside the gene matches. The CDR3 DNA is TGTGCCAGCGGTTCGGGAGGGAGAGATACGCAGTATTTT. The encoded protein is CASGSGGRDTQYF.

The chain carries TRBV5-1 and TRBJ2-7; D is perhaps TRBD1 (5 bases). V was pared by 0 bases and J by 4 bases, with 17 bases between. CDR3 length: 16 amino acids. Germline V gene data show CDR1 as SGHRS and CDR2 as YFSETQ. DNA for the CDR3: TGCGCCAGCAGCTTGGCCGATAAAGGGGTTCGGTACGAGCAGTACTTC. Its protein product is CASSLADKGVRYEQYF.